The 17 T cell receptor beta chains reported below all come from one sample, sequenced in a study of blood T cell repertoires in COVID-19. Produced via immunoSEQ multiplex PCR; TCRdb's table is partial and in-frame only. The table includes roughly 40,000 clones, around 79% detected once. Material for sequencing was peripheral blood. The receptors come from a human donor in a cohort sampled during active COVID-19.

This sequence joins TRBV19 and TRBJ1-5; possible D gene TRBD1, 6 bases. V was trimmed by 6 bases and J by 1 base, leaving 10 bases between them. There are 14 residues in the CDR3. The germline gives CDR1 LNHDA, CDR2 SQIVND (reference sequence). Written as DNA, the CDR3 is TGTGCCAGTAGATTTCAGGGGAGCAATCAGCCCCAGCATTTT. This encodes CASRFQGSNQPQHF.

The rearrangement links TRBV5-1 to TRBJ1-2, with D possibly TRBD1 on 5 matching bases. Germline V lookup: CDR1 SGHRS, CDR2 YFSETQ. The CDR3 consists of 17 residues. The V gene lost 4 bases and the J gene lost 0 bases, with 19 bases spanning the gap. CDR3 DNA sequence: TGCGCCAGCAGCGTCAGACAGATAAGTACTTCTAACTATGGCTACACCTTC. This encodes CASSVRQISTSNYGYTF.

The chain joins TRBV2 to TRBJ2-1; 8 nucleotides line up with TRBD1. CDR3 length: 15 amino acids. Germline CDR1 and CDR2: SNHLY and FYNNEI. V gave up 7 bases and J gave up 8 bases; unmatched junction bases: 13. CDR3 sequence: CASKGGQEGFYEQFF. CDR3 DNA sequence: TGTGCCAGCAAGGGGGGACAGGAAGGATTCTATGAGCAGTTCTTC.

V and J are TRBV12-5 and TRBJ2-1; TRBD1 is a possible D gene (5 bases). This CDR3 comprises 11 residues. Trimming pared 5 bases from V and 10 bases from J, leaving 9 bases between. The germline V gene encodes CDR1 LGHNT and CDR2 FRNRAP. CDR3 DNA sequence: TGTGCTAGTGGTCCGAACAGGGAGCAGTTCTTC. Residues: CASGPNREQFF.

The chain combines TRBV2 with TRBJ2-3; D uncertain. V was trimmed by 4 bases and J by 4 bases, leaving 9 bases between them. Germline V lookup: CDR1 SNHLY, CDR2 FYNNEI. The length of the CDR3 is 13 residues. As DNA, the CDR3 is TGTGCCAGCAGTGTTACTGAAGCAGATACGCAGTATTTT. Its translation is CASSVTEADTQYF.

This chain connects TRBV30 to TRBJ2-3; 8 nucleotides line up with TRBD1. This CDR3 has 15 residues. Germline-derived CDR1 and CDR2 are GTSNPN and SVGIG (reference sequence). With V trimmed by 0 bases and J by 2 bases, 4 bases remained unmatched. The CDR3 sequence: CAWSVGQGDTDTQYF. The CDR3, as DNA: TGTGCCTGGAGTGTAGGACAGGGCGACACAGATACGCAGTATTTT.

The V gene is TRBV30, the J gene TRBJ2-1, with a tentative D call TRBD2 (7 bases). Germline V gene sequence: CDR1 GTSNPN, CDR2 SVGIG (reference sequence). The CDR3 spans 16 residues. With 1 base removed from V and 0 bases from J, the gap between germline ends came to 13 bases. In DNA, the CDR3 is TGTGCCTGGAGTGGTGGGGGCGGGAGCTCCTACAATGAGCAGTTCTTC. This sequence encodes CAWSGGGGSSYNEQFF.

This chain joins TRBV5-1 and TRBJ1-2, with 8 bases lining up with TRBD1. Germline trimming cut 4 bases from V and 2 bases from J; bases unmatched to any gene: 10. CDR3 length equals 16 residues. In germline, CDR1 is SGHRS, CDR2 YFSETQ. The DNA of the CDR3 is TGCGCCAGCAGCCCGTATCCGACAGGGGCGAACTATGGCTACACCTTC. It specifies CASSPYPTGANYGYTF.

The genes are TRBV18 and TRBJ1-1; 8 bases align to TRBD1. Germline values: CDR1 KGHSH, CDR2 LQKENI. V lost 4 bases to trimming and J lost 8 bases; unmatched junction nucleotides: 12. CDR3 length: 15 residues. The CDR3 sequence is CASSLGTGAHAEAFF. CDR3 nucleotide sequence: TGTGCCAGCTCACTAGGGACAGGAGCCCATGCCGAAGCTTTCTTT.

A few counts support this clone. This rearrangement joins TRBV6-5 to TRBJ1-3; D is unresolved. This CDR3 region has 15 residues. The germline V and J ends were trimmed by 4 bases and 0 bases, with 10 bases remaining between them. Per the germline V gene, CDR1 is MNHEY and CDR2 is SVGAGI. Here the CDR3 DNA reads TGTGCCAGCAGTTCTGGGCCCGACTCTGGAAACACCATATATTTT. It codes for CASSSGPDSGNTIYF.

This chain connects TRBV28 to TRBJ2-2, with 7 positions matching TRBD1. The CDR3 consists of 15 residues. CDR1 is MDHEN and CDR2 is SYDVKM in the germline V gene. Losses at the gene ends were 3 bases for V and 3 bases for J; bases not matched to a gene: 4. The CDR3 DNA sequence: TGTGCCAGCAGTTTCCACAGGGGCTACACCGGGGAGCTGTTTTTT. This codes for CASSFHRGYTGELFF.

This clone was counted a few times. The gene calls are TRBV4-1 and TRBJ2-7, with 9 bases fitting TRBD2. The CDR3 totals 16 residues. After removal of 4 bases from V and 4 bases from J, the junction contained 11 bases not matched to a gene. CDR1 is MGHRA and CDR2 is YSYEKL in the germline V gene. This CDR3 is CASSRDAREGLYEQYF. The CDR3 nucleotides read TGCGCCAGCAGCCGCGACGCGCGGGAGGGCCTGTACGAGCAGTACTTC.

The chain joins TRBV2 to TRBJ2-1; 8 bases are a match to TRBD1. Trimming took 8 bases from V and 8 from J; bases not matched to a gene: 11. There are 14 residues in the CDR3. Germline CDR1 reads SNHLY; CDR2 reads FYNNEI. CDR3 DNA sequence: TGTGCCAGCTTTTTCGACAGGGGAACCGATGAGCAGTTCTTC. Residues: CASFFDRGTDEQFF.

This clone showed up just a few times. This chain uses TRBV19 with TRBJ2-3; 7 bases map to TRBD2. The V and J ends lost 7 bases and 5 bases, in that order; junction bases with no gene match: 6. The CDR3 contains 13 residues. The germline V gene encodes CDR1 LNHDA and CDR2 SQIVND (reference sequence). This CDR3 is CASTRGSQDTQYF. The DNA for the CDR3 is TGTGCCAGTACTCGCGGGAGTCAAGATACGCAGTATTTT.

This clone was seen a few times. V is TRBV5-1 and J is TRBJ2-2; a weak D match, TRBD2 (5 bases). With 3 bases removed from V and 2 bases from J, the gap between germline ends came to 11 bases. Germline CDR1 SGHRS, CDR2 YFSETQ. The CDR3 spans 15 residues. The DNA for the CDR3 is TGCGCCAGCAGCTCGCGGACTCTCAACACCGGGGAGCTGTTTTTT. It encodes CASSSRTLNTGELFF.

V and J are TRBV2 and TRBJ2-7, with 7 bases fitting TRBD2. Germline V gene lookup returns CDR1 SNHLY and CDR2 FYNNEI. CDR3 length equals 15 residues. Trimming cost V 6 bases and J 5 bases; bases outside gene matches: 13. CDR3 sequence: CASSPGLGNVNEQYF. In DNA form, the CDR3 reads TGTGCCAGCAGCCCCGGACTAGGAAACGTGAACGAGCAGTACTTC.

The rearrangement uses TRBV4-1 and TRBJ2-7; 7 bases are shared with TRBD2. Trimming cost V 1 base and J 4 bases; bases outside gene matches: 4. Germline V gene data show CDR1 as MGHRA and CDR2 as YSYEKL. The CDR3 is made up of 14 amino acids. For the CDR3, the DNA is TGCGCCAGCAGCCAAGGGGTAGCGGGTTACGAGCAGTACTTC. Protein product: CASSQGVAGYEQYF.